This TCR beta chain appears in the sequencing data of a study of blood T cell repertoires in COVID-19. Some clones are missing from TCRdb's copy, which holds only in-frame ones; the method was immunoSEQ multiplex PCR. The data hold about 200,000 clones, with 81% observed a single time. This CDR3 has 17 amino acids. CDR1 is LNHNV, CDR2 YYDKDF, per germline (reference sequence). J gave up 1 base and V 1 base, and 8 bases lay outside the gene matches. This chain uses TRBV15 with TRBJ2-7, with 9 nucleotides matching TRBD1. The receptor's source is a woman aged 50 to 60 with acute COVID-19. The specimen was PBMCs or T cells enriched from blood (not recorded which). CDR3 DNA: TGTGCCACCAGCAGAGCCCGGACAGGGGAGTCTTCCTACGAGCAGTACTTC. Its protein product is CATSRARTGESSYEQYF.